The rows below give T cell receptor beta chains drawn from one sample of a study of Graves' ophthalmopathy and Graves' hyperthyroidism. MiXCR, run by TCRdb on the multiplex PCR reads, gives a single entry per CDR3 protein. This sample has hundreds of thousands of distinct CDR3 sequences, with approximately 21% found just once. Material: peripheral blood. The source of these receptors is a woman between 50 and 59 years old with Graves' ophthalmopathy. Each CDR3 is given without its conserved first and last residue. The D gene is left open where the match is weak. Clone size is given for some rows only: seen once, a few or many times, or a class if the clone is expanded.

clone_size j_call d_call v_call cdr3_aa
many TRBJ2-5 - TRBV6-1 ASNLYETQY
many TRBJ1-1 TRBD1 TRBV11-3 ASSGRQGLDPEAF
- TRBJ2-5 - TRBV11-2 ASSPMSRQGGTTKETQY
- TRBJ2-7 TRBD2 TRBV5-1 ASSLGGGAGGSEQY
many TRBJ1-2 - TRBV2 ASRGRGYGYT
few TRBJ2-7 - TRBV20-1 SARINSYEQY
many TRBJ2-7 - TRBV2 ASSRDGYYEQY
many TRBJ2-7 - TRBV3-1 ASSSTAGATYEQY
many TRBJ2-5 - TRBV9 ASSVGRGVPQAETQY
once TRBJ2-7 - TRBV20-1 SASSGQSSYEQY
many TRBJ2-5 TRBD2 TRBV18 ASSPRLADYQETQY
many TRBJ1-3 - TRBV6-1 ASISTRSGNTIY
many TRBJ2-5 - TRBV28 ASKGPLIQTQY
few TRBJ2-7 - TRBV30 AWSVLLRDEQY
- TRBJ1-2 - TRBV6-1 ASSEPRQVFYGYT
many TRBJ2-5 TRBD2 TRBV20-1 SAGGLAGDVGLETQY
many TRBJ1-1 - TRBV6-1 ATRGPEAF
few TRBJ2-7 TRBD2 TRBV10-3 AIRGTSGDPYEQY
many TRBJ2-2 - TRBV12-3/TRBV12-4 ASSLGGPTGELF
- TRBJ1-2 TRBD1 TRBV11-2 ASSWTGEHGNYGYT
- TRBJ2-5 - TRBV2 ASSADTSVQETQY
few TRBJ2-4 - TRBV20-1 SARAPFGGAKNIQY